Described below is a single TCR beta chain sequence and its context. Its cognate antigen is unknown. The CDR3 loop spans 19 amino acids. CDR1 is MDHEN and CDR2 is SYDVKM in the germline V gene. V lost 2 bases to trimming and J lost 1 base, with 24 bases between them. This record comes from a study of identifying expanded T cells in peripheral blood. General study findings and limits: Technical replicates showed around 1.2 changed clones; two weeks about 16.4; four weeks 19. Two-week clone count variance significantly increased as total template count grew.

During the collection period, no donor immune events like infections were recorded. Produced via immunoSEQ multiplex PCR; TCRdb's table is partial and in-frame only. The repertoire holds about 100,000 clones, with 75% to 90% as singletons. Sequencing used blood. The receptor was isolated from a person aged 18 to 70 in good health. The J gene is TRBJ2-7, the V gene TRBV28, with a possible D match to TRBD1 (5 bases). DNA of the CDR3: TGTGCCAGCAGTTTAGGGGTCAGTGGTATACTGGGGCCTTCCTACGAGCAGTACTTC. Amino acid sequence: CASSLGVSGILGPSYEQYF.